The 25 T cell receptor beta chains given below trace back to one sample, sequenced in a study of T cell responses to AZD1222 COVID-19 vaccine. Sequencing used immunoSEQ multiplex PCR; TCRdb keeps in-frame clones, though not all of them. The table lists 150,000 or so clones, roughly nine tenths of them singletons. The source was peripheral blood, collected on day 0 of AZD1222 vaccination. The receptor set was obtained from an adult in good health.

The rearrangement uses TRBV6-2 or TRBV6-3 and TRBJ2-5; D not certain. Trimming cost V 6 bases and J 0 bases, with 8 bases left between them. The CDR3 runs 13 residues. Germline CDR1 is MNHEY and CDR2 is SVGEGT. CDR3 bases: TGTGCCAGCAGCGGGCAGTACCAAGAGACCCAGTACTTC. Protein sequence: CASSGQYQETQYF.

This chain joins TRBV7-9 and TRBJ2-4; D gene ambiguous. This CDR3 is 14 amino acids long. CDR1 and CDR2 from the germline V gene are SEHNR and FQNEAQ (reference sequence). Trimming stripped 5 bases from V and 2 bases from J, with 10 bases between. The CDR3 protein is CASSPGGPKNIQYF. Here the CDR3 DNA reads TGTGCCAGCAGCCCAGGTGGCCCCAAAAACATTCAGTACTTC.

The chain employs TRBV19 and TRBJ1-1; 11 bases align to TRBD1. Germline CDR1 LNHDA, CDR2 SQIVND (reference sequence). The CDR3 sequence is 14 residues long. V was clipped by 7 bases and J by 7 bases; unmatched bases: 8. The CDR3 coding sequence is TGTGCCAGTATTCCCGGACAGGGGGCCGTTGAAGCTTTCTTT. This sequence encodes CASIPGQGAVEAFF. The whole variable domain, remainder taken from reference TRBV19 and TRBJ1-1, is DGGITQSPKYLFRKEGQNVTLSCEQNLNHDAMYWYRQDPGQGLRLIYYSQIVNDFQKGDIAEGYSVSREKKESFPLTVTSAQKNPTAFYLCASIPGQGAVEAFFGQGTRLTVV.

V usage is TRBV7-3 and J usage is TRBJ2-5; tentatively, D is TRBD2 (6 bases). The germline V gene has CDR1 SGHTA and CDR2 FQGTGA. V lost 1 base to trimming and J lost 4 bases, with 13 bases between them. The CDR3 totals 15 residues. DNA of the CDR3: TGTGCCAGCAGCTTAAGGCTGGGCGGGACAGAGACCCAGTACTTC. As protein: CASSLRLGGTETQYF.

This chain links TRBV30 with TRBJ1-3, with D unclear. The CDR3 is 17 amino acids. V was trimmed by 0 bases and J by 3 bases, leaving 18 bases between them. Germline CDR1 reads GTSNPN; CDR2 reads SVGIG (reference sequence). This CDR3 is CAWSVQISWGGGNTIYF. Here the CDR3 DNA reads TGTGCCTGGAGTGTACAAATCTCTTGGGGAGGTGGAAACACCATATATTTT.

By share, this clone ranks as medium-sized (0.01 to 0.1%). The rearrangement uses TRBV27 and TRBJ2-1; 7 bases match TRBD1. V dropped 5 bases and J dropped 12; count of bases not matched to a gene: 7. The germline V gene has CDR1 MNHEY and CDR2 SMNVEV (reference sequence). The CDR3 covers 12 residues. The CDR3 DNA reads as TGTGCCAGCAGTCGAGGGGGCAGGGGGCAGTTCTTC. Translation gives CASSRGGRGQFF.

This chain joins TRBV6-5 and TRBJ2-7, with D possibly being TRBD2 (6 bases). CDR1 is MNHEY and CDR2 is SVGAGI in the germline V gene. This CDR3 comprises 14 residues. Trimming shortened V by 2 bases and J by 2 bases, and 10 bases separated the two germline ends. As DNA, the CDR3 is TGTGCCAGCAGTTACGGAGGGAGGACCTACGAGCAGTACGTC. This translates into CASSYGGRTYEQYV.

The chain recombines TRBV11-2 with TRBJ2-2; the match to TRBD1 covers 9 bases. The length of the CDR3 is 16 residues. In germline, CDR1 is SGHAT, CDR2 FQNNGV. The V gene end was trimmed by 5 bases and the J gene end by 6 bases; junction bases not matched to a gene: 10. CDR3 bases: TGTGCCAGCAGCCGGGATGGGACAGGGATGTCCGGGGAGCTGTTTTTT. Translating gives CASSRDGTGMSGELFF.

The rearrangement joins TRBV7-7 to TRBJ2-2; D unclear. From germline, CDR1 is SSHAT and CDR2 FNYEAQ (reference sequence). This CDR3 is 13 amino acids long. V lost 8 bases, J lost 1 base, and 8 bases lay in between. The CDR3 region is CASAPVNTGELFF. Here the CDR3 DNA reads TGTGCCAGCGCCCCAGTGAACACCGGGGAGCTGTTTTTT.

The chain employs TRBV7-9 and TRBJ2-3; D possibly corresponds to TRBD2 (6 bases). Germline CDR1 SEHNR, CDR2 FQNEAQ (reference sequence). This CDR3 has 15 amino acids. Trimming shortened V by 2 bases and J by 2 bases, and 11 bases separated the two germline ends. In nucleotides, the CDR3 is TGTGCCAGCAGCTTAAGTAGCGGACCCACAGATACGCAGTATTTT. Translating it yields CASSLSSGPTDTQYF.

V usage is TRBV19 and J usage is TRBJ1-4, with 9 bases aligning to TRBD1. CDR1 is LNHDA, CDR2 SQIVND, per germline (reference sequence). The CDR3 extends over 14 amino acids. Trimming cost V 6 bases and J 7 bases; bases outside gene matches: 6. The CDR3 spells CASSPDRGAEKLFF. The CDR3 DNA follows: TGTGCCAGTAGCCCAGACAGGGGGGCTGAAAAACTGTTTTTT.

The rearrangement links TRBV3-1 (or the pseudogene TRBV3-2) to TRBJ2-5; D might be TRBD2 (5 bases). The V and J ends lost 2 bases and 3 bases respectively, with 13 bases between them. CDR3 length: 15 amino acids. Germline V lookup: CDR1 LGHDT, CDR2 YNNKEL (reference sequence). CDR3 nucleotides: TGTGCCAGCAGCCAAAGGGCACGAGGGAAAGAGACCCAGTACTTC. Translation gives CASSQRARGKETQYF.

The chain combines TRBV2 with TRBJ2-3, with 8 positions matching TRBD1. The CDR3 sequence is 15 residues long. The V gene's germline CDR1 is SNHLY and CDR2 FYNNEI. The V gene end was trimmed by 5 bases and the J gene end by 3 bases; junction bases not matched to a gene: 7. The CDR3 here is CASSYRRGQTDTQYF. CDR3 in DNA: TGTGCCAGCAGTTATCGCAGGGGGCAGACAGATACGCAGTATTTT.

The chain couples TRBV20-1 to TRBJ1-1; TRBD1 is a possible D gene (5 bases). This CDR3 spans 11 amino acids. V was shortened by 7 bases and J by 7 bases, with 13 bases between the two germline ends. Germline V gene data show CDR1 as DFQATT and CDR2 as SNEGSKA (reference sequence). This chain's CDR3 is CSGSGPREAFF. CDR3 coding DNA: TGCAGTGGGTCGGGACCACGTGAAGCTTTCTTT.

CDR3 nucleotides: TGTGCCAGCGCAAGTACCTACGAGCAGTACTTC. Translation gives CASASTYEQYF. J is TRBJ2-7 and V is TRBV6-5; D not resolved. Germline V gene lookup returns CDR1 MNHEY and CDR2 SVGAGI. The CDR3 length is 11 residues. V was trimmed by 8 bases and J by 2 bases, leaving 7 bases between them.

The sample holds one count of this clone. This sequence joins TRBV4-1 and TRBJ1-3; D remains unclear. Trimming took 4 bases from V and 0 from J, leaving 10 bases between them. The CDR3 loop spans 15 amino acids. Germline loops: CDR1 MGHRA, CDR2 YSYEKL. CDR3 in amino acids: CASSLDQSSGNTIYF. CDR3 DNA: TGCGCCAGCAGCCTAGACCAGAGCTCTGGAAACACCATATATTTT.

CDR3 sequence (DNA): TGCGCCAGCAGCCCGGGGGGGATGAACACTGAAGCTTTCTTT. Its translation: CASSPGGMNTEAFF. The V gene is TRBV4-3, the J gene TRBJ1-1, with TRBD1 as a possible D gene (5 bases). The CDR3 has 14 residues. The germline gives CDR1 LGHNA, CDR2 YSLEER. Trimming stripped 4 bases from V and 0 bases from J, with 9 bases between.

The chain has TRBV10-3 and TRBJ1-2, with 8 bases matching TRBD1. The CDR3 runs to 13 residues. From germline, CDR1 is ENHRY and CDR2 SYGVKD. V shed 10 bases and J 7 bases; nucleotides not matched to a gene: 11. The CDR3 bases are TGTGCCAGCTATTCAGGGGGCGCAGGTGGCTACACCTTC. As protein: CASYSGGAGGYTF.

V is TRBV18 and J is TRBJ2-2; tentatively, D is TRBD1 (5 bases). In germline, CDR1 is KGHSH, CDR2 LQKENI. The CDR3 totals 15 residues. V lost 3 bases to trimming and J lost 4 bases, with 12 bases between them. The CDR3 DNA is TGTGCCAGCTCACCTCCTACAGGTTCCACCGGGGAGCTGTTTTTT. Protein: CASSPPTGSTGELFF.

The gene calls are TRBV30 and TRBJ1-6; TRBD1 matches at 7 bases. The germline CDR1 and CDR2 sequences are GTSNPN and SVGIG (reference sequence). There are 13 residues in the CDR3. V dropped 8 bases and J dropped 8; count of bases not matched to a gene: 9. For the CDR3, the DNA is TGTGCCAGACAGACAGGGAAGGATTCACCCCTCCACTTT. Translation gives CARQTGKDSPLHF.

CDR3 loop: CASSYIGVPTDTQYF. For the CDR3, the DNA is TGCGCCAGCAGCTACATCGGCGTTCCCACAGATACGCAGTATTTT. V usage is TRBV5-1 and J usage is TRBJ2-3; D is unresolved. The CDR3 contains 15 residues. V was pared by 3 bases and J by 2 bases, with 13 bases between. In germline, CDR1 is SGHRS, CDR2 YFSETQ.

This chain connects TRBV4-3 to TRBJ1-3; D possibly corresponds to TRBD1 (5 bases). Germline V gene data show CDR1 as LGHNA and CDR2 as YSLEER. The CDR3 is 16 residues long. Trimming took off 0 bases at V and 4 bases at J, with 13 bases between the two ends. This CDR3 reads CASSQDPGRPGNTIYF. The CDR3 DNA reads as TGCGCCAGCAGCCAAGATCCAGGGCGTCCGGGAAACACCATATATTTT.

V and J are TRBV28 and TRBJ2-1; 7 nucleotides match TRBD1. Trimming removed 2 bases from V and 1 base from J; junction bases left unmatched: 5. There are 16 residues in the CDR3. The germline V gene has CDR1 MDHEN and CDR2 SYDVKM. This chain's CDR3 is CASSLTGAPSYNEQFF. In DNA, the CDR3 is TGTGCCAGCAGTTTAACAGGGGCTCCTTCCTACAATGAGCAGTTCTTC.

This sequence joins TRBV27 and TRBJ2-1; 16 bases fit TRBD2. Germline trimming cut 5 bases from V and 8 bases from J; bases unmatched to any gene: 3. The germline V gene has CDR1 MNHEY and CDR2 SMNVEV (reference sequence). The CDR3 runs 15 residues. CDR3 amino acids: CASSPGLAGGHEQFF. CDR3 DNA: TGTGCCAGCAGTCCGGGACTAGCGGGGGGGCATGAGCAGTTCTTC.

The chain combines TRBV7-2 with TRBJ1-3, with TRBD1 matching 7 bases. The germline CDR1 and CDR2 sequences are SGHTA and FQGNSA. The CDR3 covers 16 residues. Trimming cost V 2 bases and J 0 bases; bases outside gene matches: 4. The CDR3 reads CASSLTGARSGNTIYF. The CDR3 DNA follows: TGTGCCAGCAGCTTAACAGGGGCGCGCTCTGGAAACACCATATATTTT.